The 10 T cell receptor beta chains given below trace back to one sample, sequenced in a study of T cell repertoires in cytomegalovirus infection. These receptors have no known antigen. A single record per CDR3 protein comes from TCRdb applying MiXCR to the reads. The table lists about 920,000 distinct CDR3 sequences, roughly 30% of them singletons. Sequencing used cultured CD8+ T cells from PBMCs, obtained from culture after CMV antigen stimulation. The receptors come from a human donor in good health (CMV status not recorded). Some clones in this sample may be carry-over from other donors' samples.

Of note for this clonotype: Since a much larger clone is just one base distant, this may be a read error. The chain recombines TRBV7-9 with TRBJ1-2; 7 bases agree with TRBD1. The V gene end was trimmed by 5 bases and the J gene end by 10 bases; junction bases not matched to a gene: 10. The CDR3 covers 13 residues. The V gene's germline CDR1 is SEHNR and CDR2 FQNEAQ (reference sequence). The CDR3 nucleotides are TGTGCCAGCAGCCCCCGCGACAGGGCTGACTACACCTTC. As protein: CASSPRDRADYTF.

This clonotype occurred many times. One end of the junction is discordant with germline, which a read error may explain. The chain has TRBV12-3 or TRBV12-4 and TRBJ2-1, with no clear D. The CDR3 consists of 14 residues. CDR3 sequence (DNA): TGTGCCAGCAGCTTAGGTGGGATCTACAATGAGCAGTTCTTC. Translation gives CASSLGGIYNEQFF.

The genes are TRBV28 and TRBJ1-6, with TRBD1 matching 10 bases. CDR1 is MDHEN and CDR2 is SYDVKM in the germline V gene. The CDR3 has 14 residues. V lost 6 bases to trimming and J lost 12 bases; unmatched junction nucleotides: 8. The CDR3 nucleotides read TGTGCCAGCAGGACGGGACAGGGGCGCGAACCCCTCCACTTT. Translated, it gives CASRTGQGREPLHF.

The chain has TRBV20-1 and TRBJ1-2, with a tentative D call TRBD1 (6 bases). Germline V gives CDR1 DFQATT, CDR2 SNEGSKA (reference sequence). Trimming removed 6 bases from V and 1 base from J, with 12 bases in between. The CDR3 length is 13 residues. The CDR3 loop is CSAEGQDNYGYTF. CDR3 in DNA: TGCAGTGCAGAGGGACAAGATAACTATGGCTACACCTTC.

This clonotype was observed many times. V usage is TRBV9 and J usage is TRBJ1-5; D gene unclear. Germline V gene sequence: CDR1 SGDLS, CDR2 YYNGEE. Deletions cut 3 bases from V and 0 bases from J, with 4 bases between. The CDR3 consists of 13 residues. CDR3 in amino acids: CASSAYSNQPQHF. CDR3 bases: TGTGCCAGCAGCGCTTATAGCAATCAGCCCCAGCATTTT.

This clonotype has only a few counts. This sequence joins TRBV19 and TRBJ1-6, with 9 bases lining up with TRBD1. The junction had 9 bases not matched to a gene; V was cut back by 6 bases and J by 9 bases. The V gene's germline CDR1 is LNHDA and CDR2 SQIVND (reference sequence). The CDR3 sequence is 15 residues long. This CDR3 reads CASSLAGQGFSPLHF. The CDR3 coding sequence is TGTGCCAGTAGCCTGGCGGGACAGGGTTTTTCACCCCTCCACTTT.

A few counts support this clonotype. The V call is TRBV5-4, the J call TRBJ1-3, with TRBD1 matching over 8 bases. CDR1 and CDR2 (germline): SGHNT, YYREEE (reference sequence). V lost 2 bases to trimming and J lost 3 bases; unmatched junction nucleotides: 13. CDR3 length: 18 amino acids. The CDR3 DNA reads TGTGCCAGCAGCTTTTCAGGGGGCACCGGCCTTTTTGGAAACACCATATATTTT. Its protein is CASSFSGGTGLFGNTIYF.

The chain is built from TRBV6-5 and TRBJ1-4; D remains ambiguous. Germline assignment: CDR1 MNHEY and CDR2 SVGAGI. The CDR3 is made up of 16 amino acids. V was trimmed by 2 bases and J by 0 bases, leaving 10 bases between them. CDR3 DNA: TGTGCCAGCAGTTACGGCGCAGCTGCAACTAATGAAAAACTGTTTTTT. Its protein is CASSYGAAATNEKLFF.

This clonotype showed up many times. The chain employs TRBV6-2 or TRBV6-3 and TRBJ2-7; possible D gene TRBD2, 5 bases. Trimming pared 4 bases from V and 2 bases from J, leaving 18 bases between. There are 16 residues in the CDR3. Germline assignment: CDR1 MNHEY and CDR2 SVGEGT. Here the CDR3 reads CASSSIGKPGPYEQYV. The CDR3 bases are TGTGCCAGCAGTTCAATCGGGAAACCTGGCCCCTACGAGCAGTACGTC.

In its sample, this clonotype was seen many times. This chain links TRBV7-2 with TRBJ2-3; D call uncertain. This CDR3 contains 18 residues. From germline, CDR1 is SGHTA and CDR2 FQGNSA. V lost 2 bases to trimming and J lost 6 bases, with 24 bases between them. CDR3 nucleotides: TGTGCCAGCAGCTTAAATAGGGCTCGGGTTTCCCCAGTGGATACGCAGTATTTT. Its translation: CASSLNRARVSPVDTQYF.